Following are 16 T cell receptor beta chains from one sample sequenced in a study of blood T cell repertoires in COVID-19. Using immunoSEQ multiplex PCR, the repertoire was profiled, and TCRdb retains in-frame clones only, with some absent. This table has about 330,000 clones, around 83% appearing once. Sequenced: peripheral blood. Receptors were obtained from a woman aged 45-65 years with acute or convalescent COVID-19.

The chain carries TRBV27 and TRBJ2-1; D may be TRBD1 (6 bases). CDR1 and CDR2 (germline): MNHEY, SMNVEV (reference sequence). Trimming left V 6 bases short and J 2 bases short, with 17 bases between. The CDR3 has 16 residues. CDR3 loop: CASSRATGSTYNEQFF. Here the CDR3 DNA reads TGTGCCAGCAGCCGCGCTACAGGGTCCACCTACAATGAGCAGTTCTTC.

The chain links TRBV7-2 to TRBJ2-5, with D possibly being TRBD1 (5 bases). The CDR3 has 13 residues. The V end lost 5 bases, the J end lost 4 bases, and 11 bases lay between the germline ends. CDR1 and CDR2 from the germline V gene are SGHTA and FQGNSA. CDR3 nucleotides: TGTGCCAGCAGCCAGGGCCCAGCAGAGACCCAGTACTTC. It specifies CASSQGPAETQYF.

In this sample, this clone turned up a few times. The chain combines TRBV6-5 with TRBJ2-1; TRBD2 aligns across 10 bases. Germline V gene lookup returns CDR1 MNHEY and CDR2 SVGAGI. V gave up 5 bases and J gave up 7 bases; unmatched junction bases: 5. CDR3 length equals 14 residues. Here the CDR3 DNA reads TGTGCCAGCAGTACAGCGGGAGGGGGAAATGAGCAGTTCTTC. Translated: CASSTAGGGNEQFF.

This chain joins TRBV30 and TRBJ1-4, with D unclear. The ends were cut back, 3 bases at V and 0 bases at J, with 8 bases in the middle. Germline V gene data show CDR1 as GTSNPN and CDR2 as SVGIG (reference sequence). The CDR3 spans 14 residues. The chain's CDR3 is CAWRGLTTNEKLFF. The DNA for the CDR3 is TGTGCCTGGAGAGGACTTACAACTAATGAAAAACTGTTTTTT.

This clone was counted a single time. J is TRBJ1-1 and V is TRBV4-1, with D perhaps TRBD1 (6 bases). This CDR3 region has 15 residues. CDR1 and CDR2 from the germline V gene are MGHRA and YSYEKL. V shed 1 base and J shed 9 bases, with 18 bases lying between them. The CDR3 DNA reads TGCGCCAGCAGCCAAGGAATATGGGGGGGCGCACAAGCTTTCTTT. It codes for CASSQGIWGGAQAFF.

This chain uses TRBV20-1 with TRBJ1-5; D remains ambiguous. The CDR3 runs to 12 residues. The ends were cut back, 6 bases at V and 4 bases at J, with 10 bases in the middle. Germline V gene lookup returns CDR1 DFQATT and CDR2 SNEGSKA (reference sequence). CDR3 region: CSASRVNQPQHF. Here the CDR3 DNA reads TGCAGTGCCAGTCGGGTGAATCAGCCCCAGCATTTT.

The V call is TRBV2, the J call TRBJ1-3; D not certain. The germline V and J ends were trimmed by 9 bases and 1 base, with 13 bases remaining between them. CDR3 length equals 14 residues. Germline V gene sequence: CDR1 SNHLY, CDR2 FYNNEI. The CDR3 nucleotides are TGTGCCAGTCATCCTGCACAATCTGGAAACACCATATATTTT. Translation gives CASHPAQSGNTIYF.

The J gene is TRBJ2-3, the V gene TRBV19; TRBD2 is a possible D gene (5 bases). Germline lookup yields CDR1 LNHDA and CDR2 SQIVND (reference sequence). This CDR3 contains 13 residues. Trimming cost V 3 bases and J 2 bases, with 6 bases left between them. The CDR3 protein is CASSMRATDTQYF. The CDR3 nucleotides read TGTGCCAGTAGTATGAGGGCCACAGATACGCAGTATTTT. Full variable domain (remainder filled in from reference TRBV19 and TRBJ2-3): DGGITQSPKYLFRKEGQNVTLSCEQNLNHDAMYWYRQDPGQGLRLIYYSQIVNDFQKGDIAEGYSVSREKKESFPLTVTSAQKNPTAFYLCASSMRATDTQYFGPGTRLTVL.

The rearrangement uses TRBV7-2 and TRBJ1-4; 8 bases agree with TRBD1. This CDR3 has 15 amino acids. Germline V CDR1 and CDR2: SGHTA, FQGNSA. V lost 0 bases to trimming and J lost 8 bases; unmatched junction nucleotides: 5. CDR3 protein: CASSLAGQVEEKLFF. DNA for the CDR3: TGTGCCAGCAGCTTAGCGGGACAGGTTGAGGAAAAACTGTTTTTT.

The V call is TRBV20-1, the J call TRBJ2-7; 8 bases agree with TRBD2. Germline V gives CDR1 DFQATT, CDR2 SNEGSKA (reference sequence). With V trimmed by 6 bases and J by 7 bases, 5 bases remained unmatched. The CDR3 is made up of 11 amino acids. Here the CDR3 DNA reads TGCAGTGCAAGTCCGGGGGGGGAGCAGTACTTC. Its translation: CSASPGGEQYF.

The chain recombines TRBV14 with TRBJ1-6; a possible D gene is TRBD1 (6 bases). The CDR3 is 14 residues long. The germline V gene encodes CDR1 SGHDN and CDR2 FVKESK. The V and J ends lost 3 bases and 4 bases respectively, with 7 bases between them. The CDR3 bases are TGTGCCAGCAGCCACGGGACATATAATTCACCCCTCCACTTT. Protein sequence: CASSHGTYNSPLHF.

The V and J genes are TRBV9 and TRBJ1-5; possibly TRBD1 for D (5 bases). The ends were cut back, 1 base at V and 3 bases at J, with 11 bases in the middle. This CDR3 region has 15 residues. The germline V gene encodes CDR1 SGDLS and CDR2 YYNGEE. The CDR3 DNA reads TGTGCCAGCAGCGTATCCGGACATATCAATCAGCCCCAGCATTTT. It yields the protein CASSVSGHINQPQHF. The variable domain in full, completed from reference TRBV9 and TRBJ1-5, reads DSGVTQTPKHLITATGQRVTLRCSPRSGDLSVYWYQQSLDQGLQFLIQYYNGEERAKGNILERFSAQQFPDLHSELNLSSLELGDSALYFCASSVSGHINQPQHFGDGTRLSIL.

The table lists this clone with a count of one. This chain joins TRBV5-1 and TRBJ1-5, with TRBD1 matching 9 bases. This CDR3 spans 15 amino acids. Trimming at V came to 4 bases and at J to 7 bases, leaving 9 bases not matched to a gene. The germline V gene encodes CDR1 SGHRS and CDR2 YFSETQ. The DNA for the CDR3 is TGCGCCAGCAGCCCGGGTACAGGGGGCTGGCAGCCCCAGCATTTT. Its protein product is CASSPGTGGWQPQHF.

This clone has a single count. The V call is TRBV21-1, the J call TRBJ1-5; the D call TRBD1 from the table was never checked on the DNA. TRBV21-1 constitutes a pseudogene. The CDR3 covers 17 residues. Here the CDR3 reads CASSKVWSQGYGQPQHF. The CDR3 DNA is TGTGCCAGCAGCAAAGTATGGTCGCAGGGGTATGGTCAGCCCCAGCATTTT.

This CDR3 is CASSSTGDPNTGELFF. The CDR3 region has the DNA TGCGCCAGCAGCTCTACAGGGGACCCGAACACCGGGGAGCTGTTTTTT. This sequence joins TRBV5-1 and TRBJ2-2; 7 bases line up with TRBD1. This CDR3 contains 16 residues. J lost 0 bases, V lost 3 bases, and 5 bases had no gene match. Per germline, CDR1 SGHRS and CDR2 YFSETQ.

V is TRBV5-1 and J is TRBJ1-3, with D perhaps matching TRBD1 (5 bases). The CDR3 spans 14 residues. Germline V CDR1 and CDR2: SGHRS, YFSETQ. Trimming took off 4 bases at V and 4 bases at J, with 12 bases between the two ends. CDR3 in DNA: TGCGCCAGCAGCCCCGAGGGGAGGGGAAACACCATATATTTT. It translates to CASSPEGRGNTIYF.